The rows below give T cell receptor beta chains drawn from one sample of a study of cytomegalovirus exposure and HLA in healthy donors. Using immunoSEQ multiplex PCR, the repertoire was profiled, and TCRdb retains in-frame clones only, with some absent. Of about 150,000 clones listed, roughly 70% are singletons. Sequencing was performed on PBMCs. Every receptor here comes from a male donor in good health and CMV-seronegative. Both conserved end residues are part of each CDR3. A D gene is named only where the DNA matches it firmly. Clone size is given for some rows only: seen once, a few or many times, or a class if the clone is expanded.

CDR3aa	CDR3nt	abundance	v_gene	j_gene	len	d_gene
CAINGGEESPLHF	TGTGCCATCAACGGAGGGGAAGAATCACCCCTCCACTTT	-	TRBV10-3	TRBJ1-6	13	-
CASSPWTSGNNEQFF	TGTGCCAGCAGTCCTTGGACTAGCGGCAACAATGAGCAGTTCTTC	-	TRBV27	TRBJ2-1	15	TRBD2
CASSLRGGSTDTQYF	TGTGCCAGCAGCTTACGCGGGGGAAGCACAGATACGCAGTATTTT	-	TRBV7-9	TRBJ2-3	15	TRBD2
CATSGTTSYEQYF	TGTGCCACCTCCGGGACTACTTCCTACGAGCAGTACTTC	-	TRBV6-5	TRBJ2-7	13	TRBD2
CASSSQGQLLQETQYF	TGTGCCAGCAGCTCACAGGGACAGCTTCTCCAAGAGACCCAGTACTTC	few	TRBV7-2	TRBJ2-5	16	TRBD1
CASSEERGTWGAEKPQHF	TGTGCCAGCAGTGAAGAGCGAGGGACTTGGGGTGCGGAAAAGCCCCAGCATTTT	-	TRBV2	TRBJ1-5	18	-
CASSPRTGPGNTIYF	TGCGCCAGCAGCCCCCGGACAGGACCTGGAAACACCATATATTTT	-	TRBV5-1	TRBJ1-3	15	TRBD1
CASSEGEPYNEQFF	TGTGCCAGCAGTGAAGGCGAGCCCTACAATGAGCAGTTCTTC	-	TRBV6-1	TRBJ2-1	14	-
CASSLNGDNSGANVLTF	TGCGCCAGCAGTTTGAACGGGGACAATTCTGGGGCCAACGTCCTGACTTTC	-	TRBV5-1	TRBJ2-6	17	-
CATSGGTVNTEAFF	TGTGCCACCAGCGGGGGGACTGTGAACACTGAAGCTTTCTTT	-	TRBV15	TRBJ1-1	14	-
CASSEGLYGTDTQYF	TGTGCCAGCAGTGAAGGACTTTACGGCACAGATACGCAGTATTTT	once	TRBV2	TRBJ2-3	15	-
CASSLAGGNQPQHF	TGTGCCAGCAGCTTAGCGGGGGGGAATCAGCCCCAGCATTTT	few	TRBV7-2	TRBJ1-5	14	-
CASSPLGQGAVWTEAFF	TGTGCCAGCTCACCACTGGGACAGGGGGCTGTTTGGACTGAAGCTTTCTTT	-	TRBV18	TRBJ1-1	17	TRBD1
CATSRNRGLSANYGYTF	TGTGCCACCAGCAGAAATCGCGGGCTCTCAGCTAACTATGGCTACACCTTC	-	TRBV15	TRBJ1-2	17	-
CASTDSRQGAYGYTF	TGTGCCAGCACCGACTCAAGACAGGGAGCCTATGGCTACACCTTC	few	TRBV6-5	TRBJ1-2	15	TRBD1
CASEADYQETQYF	TGTGCCAGCGAGGCGGACTACCAAGAGACCCAGTACTTC	-	TRBV2	TRBJ2-5	13	-
CASSQGALGIQYF	TGTGCCAGCAGTCAGGGCGCCTTGGGCATTCAGTACTTC	-	TRBV28	TRBJ2-4	13	-
CASSYSSGAYEQYF	TGTGCCAGCAGTTACTCTAGCGGGGCCTACGAGCAGTACTTC	-	TRBV6-6	TRBJ2-7	14	TRBD2
CASSHAGQGGPDTQYF	TGCGCCAGCAGCCATGCCGGACAGGGAGGTCCAGATACGCAGTATTTT	-	TRBV4-1	TRBJ2-3	16	TRBD1
CASSQGGTGHNEQFF	TGTGCCAGCAGCCAAGGGGGGACAGGGCACAATGAGCAGTTCTTC	-	TRBV14	TRBJ2-1	15	TRBD1
CASSVGGTSQETQYF	TGTGCCAGCAGCGTAGGGGGGACTAGCCAAGAGACCCAGTACTTC	-	TRBV9	TRBJ2-5	15	TRBD2
CARGQGSDTQYF	TGTGCCAGGGGACAGGGTTCAGATACGCAGTATTTT	-	TRBV7-3	TRBJ2-3	12	TRBD1
CAIKASGANEQFF	TGTGCCATCAAGGCTAGCGGGGCCAATGAGCAGTTCTTC	few	TRBV10-3	TRBJ2-1	13	TRBD2
CASSLAGDRTNEQFF	TGTGCCAGCAGCTTAGCCGGGGACAGAACCAATGAGCAGTTCTTC	few	TRBV13	TRBJ2-1	15	TRBD1
CASSLPSYEQYF	TGTGCCAGCAGTTTACCCAGCTACGAGCAGTACTTC	-	TRBV28	TRBJ2-7	12	-
CASSPGTYEQYF	TGTGCCAGCAGCCCCGGTACCTACGAGCAGTACTTC	-	TRBV7-2	TRBJ2-7	12	-
CASSPTGGGAGEQFF	TGCGCCAGCAGCCCCACTGGCGGGGGGGCCGGGGAGCAGTTCTTC	-	TRBV5-1	TRBJ2-1	15	TRBD2
CASSLKYTGTGNTIYF	TGTGCCAGCAGCTTAAAGTATACAGGCACTGGAAACACCATATATTTT	-	TRBV7-2	TRBJ1-3	16	-
CASSLLQGTYEQYF	TGTGCCAGCAGCTTGCTACAGGGCACCTACGAGCAGTACTTC	-	TRBV7-2	TRBJ2-7	14	-
CAWRTGAQETQYF	TGTGCCTGGCGCACCGGAGCACAAGAGACCCAGTACTTC	-	TRBV30	TRBJ2-5	13	-
CASSVTGQGANNSPLHF	TGTGCCAGCAGCGTGACGGGACAGGGGGCCAATAATTCACCCCTCCACTTT	-	TRBV9	TRBJ1-6	17	TRBD1
CASSFWGGEQYF	TGTGCCAGCAGCTTCTGGGGGGGCGAGCAGTACTTC	-	TRBV5-5	TRBJ2-7	12	TRBD2
CASRPGNYGYTF	TGTGCCAGCAGGCCAGGGAACTATGGCTACACCTTC	-	TRBV28	TRBJ1-2	12	-
CASSIRVTGTIYF	TGTGCCAGCAGCATAAGGGTGACAGGCACCATATATTTT	-	TRBV9	TRBJ1-3	13	-
CASRNLAASTDTQYF	TGTGCCAGCAGAAATTTAGCGGCTAGCACAGATACGCAGTATTTT	-	TRBV27	TRBJ2-3	15	-
CSVEVWREKYEQYF	TGCAGCGTTGAAGTTTGGCGGGAGAAGTACGAGCAGTACTTC	-	TRBV29-1	TRBJ2-7	14	TRBD2
CASSPRLRLAGEPDGGTDTQYF	TGTGCCAGCAGTCCCCGGCTCCGTCTAGCGGGAGAGCCAGATGGGGGCACAGATACGCAGTATTTT	-	TRBV27	TRBJ2-3	22	TRBD2
CASSRISGVMDTGELFF	TGTGCCAGCAGTAGGATTAGCGGGGTGATGGACACCGGGGAGCTGTTTTTT	-	TRBV27	TRBJ2-2	17	TRBD2
CASSLIAVKKGASYEQYF	TGTGCCAGCAGCTTAATCGCCGTTAAGAAGGGGGCTTCCTACGAGCAGTACTTC	-	TRBV11-2	TRBJ2-7	18	TRBD1
CASSLAAGSYEQYF	TGCGCCAGCAGCTTGGCGGCGGGGTCCTACGAGCAGTACTTC	-	TRBV5-1	TRBJ2-7	14	-
CASSEAWLPPYEQYF	TGTGCCAGCAGTGAAGCGTGGCTCCCCCCCTACGAGCAGTACTTC	-	TRBV6-1	TRBJ2-7	15	-
CASSQDTAGVSYEQYF	TGCGCCAGCAGCCAAGATACAGCGGGAGTTTCCTACGAGCAGTACTTC	once	TRBV4-1	TRBJ2-7	16	TRBD2
CASSLPGYTGELFF	TGTGCCAGCAGCTTGCCGGGGTACACCGGGGAGCTGTTTTTT	once	TRBV5-4	TRBJ2-2	14	-
CASRDRRGGHLQETQYF	TGTGCCAGCAGGGACAGAAGGGGGGGACACTTACAAGAGACCCAGTACTTC	-	TRBV2	TRBJ2-5	17	-